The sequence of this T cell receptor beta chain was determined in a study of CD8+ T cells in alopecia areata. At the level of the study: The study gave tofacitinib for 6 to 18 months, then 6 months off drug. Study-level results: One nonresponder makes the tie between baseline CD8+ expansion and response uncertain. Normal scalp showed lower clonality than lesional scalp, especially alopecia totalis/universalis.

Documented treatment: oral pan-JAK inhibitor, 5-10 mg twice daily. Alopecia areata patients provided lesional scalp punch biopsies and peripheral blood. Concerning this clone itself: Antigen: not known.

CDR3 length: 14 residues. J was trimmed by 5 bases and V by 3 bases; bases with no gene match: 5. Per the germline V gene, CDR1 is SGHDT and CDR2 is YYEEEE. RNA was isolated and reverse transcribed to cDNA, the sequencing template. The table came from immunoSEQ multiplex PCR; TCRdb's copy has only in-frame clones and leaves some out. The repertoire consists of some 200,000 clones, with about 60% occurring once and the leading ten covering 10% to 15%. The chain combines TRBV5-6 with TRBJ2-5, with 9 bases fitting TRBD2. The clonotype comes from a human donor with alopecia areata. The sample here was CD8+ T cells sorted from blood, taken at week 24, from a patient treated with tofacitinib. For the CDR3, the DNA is TGTGCCAGCAGCTATGGGACTAGCTTCGAGACCCAGTACTTC. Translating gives CASSYGTSFETQYF.